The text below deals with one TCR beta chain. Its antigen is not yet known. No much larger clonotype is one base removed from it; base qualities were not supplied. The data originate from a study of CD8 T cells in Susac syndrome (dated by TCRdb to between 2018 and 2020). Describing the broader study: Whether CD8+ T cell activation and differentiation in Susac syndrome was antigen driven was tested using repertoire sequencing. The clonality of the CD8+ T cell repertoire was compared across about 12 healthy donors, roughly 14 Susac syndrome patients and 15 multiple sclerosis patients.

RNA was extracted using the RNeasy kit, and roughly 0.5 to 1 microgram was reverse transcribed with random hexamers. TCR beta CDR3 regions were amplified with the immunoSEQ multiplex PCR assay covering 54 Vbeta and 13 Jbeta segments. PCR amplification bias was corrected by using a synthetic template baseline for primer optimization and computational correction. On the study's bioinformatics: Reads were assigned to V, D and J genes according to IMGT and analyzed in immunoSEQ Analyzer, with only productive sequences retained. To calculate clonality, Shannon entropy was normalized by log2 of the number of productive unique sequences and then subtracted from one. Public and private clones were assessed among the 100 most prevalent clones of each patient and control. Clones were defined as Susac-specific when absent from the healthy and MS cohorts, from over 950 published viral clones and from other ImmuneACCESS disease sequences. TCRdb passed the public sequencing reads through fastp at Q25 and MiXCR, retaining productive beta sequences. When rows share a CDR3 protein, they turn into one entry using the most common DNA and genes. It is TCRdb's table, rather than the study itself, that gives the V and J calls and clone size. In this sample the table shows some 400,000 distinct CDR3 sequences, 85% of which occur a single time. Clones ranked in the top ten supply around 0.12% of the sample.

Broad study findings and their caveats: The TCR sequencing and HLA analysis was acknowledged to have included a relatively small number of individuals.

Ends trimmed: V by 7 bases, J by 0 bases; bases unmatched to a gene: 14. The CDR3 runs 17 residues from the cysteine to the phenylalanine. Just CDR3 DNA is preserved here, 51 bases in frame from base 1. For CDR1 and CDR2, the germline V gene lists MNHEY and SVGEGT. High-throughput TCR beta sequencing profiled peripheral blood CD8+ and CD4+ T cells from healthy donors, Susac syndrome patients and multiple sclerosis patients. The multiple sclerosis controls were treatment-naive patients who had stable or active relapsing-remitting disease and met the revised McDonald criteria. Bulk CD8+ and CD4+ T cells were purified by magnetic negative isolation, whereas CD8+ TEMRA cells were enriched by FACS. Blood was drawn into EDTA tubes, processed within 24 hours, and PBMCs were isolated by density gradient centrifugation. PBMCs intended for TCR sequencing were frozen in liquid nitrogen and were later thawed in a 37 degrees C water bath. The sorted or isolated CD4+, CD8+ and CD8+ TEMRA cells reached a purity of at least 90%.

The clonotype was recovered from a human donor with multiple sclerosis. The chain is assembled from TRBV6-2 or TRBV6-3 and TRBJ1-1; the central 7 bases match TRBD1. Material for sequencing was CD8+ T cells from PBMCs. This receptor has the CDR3 CASTRRGRFNLNTEAFF. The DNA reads TGTGCCAGCACTAGAAGGGGGCGATTCAACCTGAACACTGAAGCTTTCTTT.